These T cell receptor beta chains were read from a single sample in a study of CD8 T cells in ankylosing spondylitis. One entry per CDR3 protein, called by TCRdb with MiXCR from the 5' RACE reads. The table records 200,000 to 250,000 distinct CDR3 sequences, approximately 7.4% of them present only once. Material for sequencing was blood, either unsorted or a sorted T cell fraction (not recorded which). The receptors shown here come from a male donor with ankylosing spondylitis. Each CDR3 is given with its conserved first and last residue. D genes are given only for firm matches. Clone size appears in some rows only: once, few, many, or a class for an expanded clone.

>many|TRBV20-1|17|TRBJ1-2|TRBD1
TGCAGTGCAATAGACCGGGACAGGGAGGGGACTAACTATGGCTACACCTTC
CSAIDRDREGTNYGYTF
>many|TRBV28|14|TRBJ1-2|TRBD1
TGTGCCAGCAGCCACTCGGGACAGGTCTATGGCTACACCTTC
CASSHSGQVYGYTF
>many|TRBV6-2/TRBV6-3|13|TRBJ1-2|.
TGTGCCAGCAGTTACGCCCCCGGAACGGGCTACACCTTC
CASSYAPGTGYTF
>few|TRBV14|16|TRBJ2-5|.
TGTGCCAGCAGCCCTCGGGCGGGGGCCCTCCAAGAGACCCAGTACTTC
CASSPRAGALQETQYF
>many|TRBV7-9|13|TRBJ2-7|.
TGTGCCAGCAGCTTAGTGTGGGGCCACGAGCAGTACTTC
CASSLVWGHEQYF
>few|TRBV2|15|TRBJ2-7|TRBD2
TGTGCCAGCAGTGAAGCTAGCGGGAGCTCCTACGAGCAGTACTTC
CASSEASGSSYEQYF
>many|TRBV13|13|TRBJ2-7|.
TGTGCCAGCAGCTTCGGACCTCCGAACGAGCAGTACTTC
CASSFGPPNEQYF
>once|TRBV20-1|18|TRBJ2-4|TRBD1
TGCAGTGCTAGGCGGTCACGCCGGGACAGGGTAGCCAAAAACATTCAGTACTTC
CSARRSRRDRVAKNIQYF
>many|TRBV12-3/TRBV12-4|14|TRBJ2-7|.
TGTGCCAGCAGTTTAATTGGAGGCTCCTACGAGCAGTACTTC
CASSLIGGSYEQYF
>.|TRBV7-2|13|TRBJ1-2|.
TGTGCCAGCAGCTTAGCACGGATCTATGGCTACACCTTC
CASSLARIYGYTF
>many|TRBV7-2|13|TRBJ2-1|.
TGTGCCAGCAGCTTAGAAAGGGTCTGGGGGCAGTTCTTC
CASSLERVWGQFF
>few|TRBV4-1|16|TRBJ2-2|TRBD1
TGCGCCAGCAGCCATTTGGGACAGAGAAACACCGGGGAGCTGTTTTTT
CASSHLGQRNTGELFF
>.|TRBV7-2|15|TRBJ2-7|TRBD1
TGTGCCAGCAGCGCCCTGAGGGGGCGCTTCTACGAGCAGTACTTC
CASSALRGRFYEQYF
>many|TRBV20-1|14|TRBJ2-1|.
TGCAGTGCTACTAGACCATCCTCCTACAATGAGCAGTTCTTC
CSATRPSSYNEQFF
>many|TRBV4-2|15|TRBJ1-4|.
TGTGCCAGCAGCCAAGATGGAAGGGGGGGTGAAAAACTGTTTTTT
CASSQDGRGGEKLFF
>many|TRBV29-1|12|TRBJ2-7|TRBD2
TGCAGCGTTGACGACGGGAGGTACGAGCAGTACTTC
CSVDDGRYEQYF
>.|TRBV11-2|16|TRBJ2-1|TRBD2
TGTGCCAGCAGCTGGTCACGGACTAGCGGGTACAATGAGCAGTTCTTC
CASSWSRTSGYNEQFF
>many|TRBV7-9|11|TRBJ2-7|.
TGTGCCAGCAGCTTCTCGTTTGAGCAGTACTTC
CASSFSFEQYF